Listed below are T cell receptor beta chains from one sample, sequenced in a study of blood T cell repertoires in COVID-19. Sequenced by immunoSEQ multiplex PCR; TCRdb stores in-frame clones only, minus some. The profile shows 300,000 or so clones, around 88% of them singletons. Sample: peripheral blood. Receptors were obtained from a woman aged 25 to 45 who had recovered from COVID-19. CDR3s include the opening cysteine and the closing phenylalanine or tryptophan. D genes are given only for firm matches. Clone size, where shown, is once, few, many, or a class for clones that have expanded.

TRBD1 . TRBJ2-7 TRBV2 CASQDRASSYEQYF TGTGCCAGCCAGGACAGGGCTAGCTCCTACGAGCAGTACTTC
. . TRBJ1-4 TRBV29-1 CSVEEGGNEKLFF TGCAGCGTTGAAGAGGGGGGGAATGAAAAACTGTTTTTT
. . TRBJ2-7 TRBV7-2 CASSSTGHSYEQYF TGTGCCAGCAGCTCCACAGGGCACTCCTACGAGCAGTACTTC
TRBD1 once TRBJ2-7 TRBV3-1/TRBV3-2 CASSQYTGGGSYEQYF TGTGCCAGCAGCCAATACACAGGGGGTGGGTCCTACGAGCAGTACTTC
. . TRBJ1-2 TRBV12-3/TRBV12-4 CASSQSGGGYTF TGTGCCAGCAGCCAGTCCGGAGGAGGCTACACCTTC
. . TRBJ1-5 TRBV28 CAIRKYSNQPQHF TGTGCCATCAGAAAATATAGCAATCAGCCCCAGCATTTT
. . TRBJ1-3 TRBV19 CASTQGSSGNTIYF TGTGCCAGTACCCAGGGATCATCTGGAAACACCATATATTTT
TRBD2 . TRBJ2-3 TRBV7-2 CASSQPPGLAGVTDTQYF TGTGCCAGCAGCCAACCCCCAGGACTAGCGGGGGTGACAGATACGCAGTATTTT
. . TRBJ1-5 TRBV6-5 CASTPDSYQPQHF TGTGCCAGCACCCCGGACAGTTATCAGCCCCAGCATTTT
TRBD1 . TRBJ1-3 TRBV5-4 CASSLFKGADTIYF TGTGCCAGCAGCTTGTTCAAGGGGGCGGACACCATATATTTT
TRBD2 . TRBJ2-7 TRBV5-8 CASSGRGSSYEQYF TGTGCCAGCTCGGGGCGGGGGTCCTCCTACGAGCAGTACTTC
TRBD1 . TRBJ1-5 TRBV29-1 CSAKDRGNQPQHF TGCAGCGCTAAGGACAGGGGCAATCAGCCCCAGCATTTT
TRBD1 . TRBJ1-4 TRBV11-2 CASSLYPTRTGEKLFF TGTGCCAGCAGCTTATATCCCACCCGGACAGGCGAAAAACTGTTTTTT
TRBD2 . TRBJ2-2 TRBV2 CASSGSAGVWTGELFF TGTGCCAGCAGTGGGTCGGCGGGGGTGTGGACCGGGGAGCTGTTTTTT
TRBD1 . TRBJ2-1 TRBV13 CASSSDPGQGHNEQFF TGTGCCAGCAGCTCGGACCCGGGACAGGGCCACAATGAGCAGTTCTTC
. once TRBJ1-4 TRBV19 CASSIGREKLFF TGTGCCAGTAGTATCGGTCGGGAAAAACTGTTTTTT
TRBD1 . TRBJ2-6 TRBV5-4 CASNKLGQSGSSGANVLTF TGTGCCAGCAACAAGCTGGGACAGTCTGGATCCTCTGGGGCCAACGTCCTGACTTTC
. . TRBJ1-1 TRBV4-1 CASSPFQGGNTEAFF TGCGCCAGCAGCCCCTTCCAAGGGGGTAACACTGAAGCTTTCTTT
TRBD1 . TRBJ1-6 TRBV7-2 CASSPQSGQGPLHF TGTGCCAGCAGCCCGCAGTCAGGACAGGGCCCGTTACACTTT
TRBD1 few TRBJ1-5 TRBV19 CASRDIRGYSNQPQHF TGTGCCAGTAGAGATATCAGGGGGTATAGCAATCAGCCCCAGCATTTT
. once TRBJ2-1 TRBV6-5 CASSYKASWEQFF TGTGCCAGCAGTTACAAGGCTAGCTGGGAGCAGTTCTTC
. . TRBJ2-7 TRBV6-4 CASSEEGGARGEQYF TGTGCCAGCAGTGAGGAAGGGGGGGCGAGGGGCGAGCAGTACTTC
TRBD2 . TRBJ2-7 TRBV4-2 CASSRGGISSYEQYF TGTGCCAGCAGCCGGGGGGGAATTAGCTCCTACGAGCAGTACTTC
. . TRBJ2-3 TRBV3-1/TRBV3-2 CASSQVVGQSEGDTQYF TGTGCCAGCAGCCAAGTGGTTGGACAGAGTGAAGGAGATACGCAGTATTTT
. . TRBJ1-3 TRBV2 CASSRLSGNTIYF TGTGCCAGCAGTCGACTCTCTGGAAACACCATATATTTT
. . TRBJ2-7 TRBV5-1 CASSFDSGGSEQYF TGCGCCAGCAGCTTTGACTCCGGGGGATCTGAGCAGTACTTC
TRBD2 . TRBJ2-5 TRBV15 CATSRDPGSGGVEETQYF TGTGCCACCAGCAGAGATCCGGGTAGCGGGGGGGTAGAAGAGACCCAGTACTTC
. once TRBJ1-4 TRBV2 CASRGLGGSVIGEKLFF TGTGCCAGCAGGGGTCTCGGCGGTAGCGTGATCGGAGAAAAACTGTTTTTT
TRBD1 . TRBJ1-5 TRBV6-5 CASSHRGFKQPQHF TGTGCCAGCAGTCACAGGGGGTTCAAACAGCCCCAGCATTTT
TRBD1 . TRBJ1-2 TRBV2 CASSLGQQYGYTF TGTGCCAGCAGCCTGGGACAGCAATATGGCTACACCTTC
TRBD1 once TRBJ2-5 TRBV19 CASSIAGTVEETQYF TGTGCCAGTAGTATAGCTGGGACAGTAGAAGAGACCCAGTACTTC
TRBD1 . TRBJ1-2 TRBV2 CASRTGQGAFGYTF TGTGCCAGCAGGACTGGACAGGGGGCGTTTGGCTACACCTTC
TRBD2 . TRBJ2-5 TRBV6-1 CASSEVLAGLRETQYF TGTGCCAGCAGTGAAGTGCTAGCGGGGTTGAGAGAGACCCAGTACTTC
TRBD1 . TRBJ1-4 TRBV7-9 CASSLEPNRGSDGLFF TGTGCCAGCAGCTTAGAACCAAACAGGGGATCGGATGGACTGTTTTTT